A selection of T cell receptor beta chains follows, all from one sample in a study of identical twins. One entry per CDR3 protein results from TCRdb running MiXCR on the 5' RACE reads. The profile covers roughly 250,000 distinct CDR3 sequences, with 7.5% appearing a single time and about 5.6% taken by the ten largest. These data were also filed under a second study, of yellow fever vaccine responses in identical twins.

Sequenced material: CD8+ T cells sorted from blood. These receptor sequences come from a young woman in good health. CDR3s include the opening cysteine and the closing phenylalanine or tryptophan. Each record gives: V gene, clone size, J gene, D gene, CDR3 protein, CDR3 DNA. The D gene is left open where the match is weak. Rows may omit the clone size; those that give it use once, few, many or a size class.

TRBV27,few,TRBJ2-5,-,CASSPKSFRVGETQYF,TGTGCCAGCAGCCCAAAGTCATTTCGGGTTGGAGAGACCCAGTACTTC
TRBV27,many,TRBJ2-1,-,CASSLPGWNEQFF,TGTGCCAGCAGTCTCCCAGGGTGGAATGAGCAGTTCTTC
TRBV4-1,many,TRBJ2-5,-,CASSQEGSVQETQYF,TGCGCCAGCAGCCAAGAGGGTTCCGTACAAGAGACCCAGTACTTC
TRBV12-3/TRBV12-4,many,TRBJ1-4,-,CASSLDGGVGEKLFF,TGTGCCAGCAGTTTAGATGGAGGGGTAGGGGAAAAACTGTTTTTT
TRBV4-1,few,TRBJ2-1,-,CASSPSGLLYNEQFF,TGCGCCAGCAGCCCCAGCGGCCTCCTATACAATGAGCAGTTCTTC
TRBV11-2,-,TRBJ2-5,TRBD2,CASSLVSSGETQYF,TGTGCCAGCAGCTTAGTATCTAGCGGCGAGACCCAGTACTTC
TRBV12-3/TRBV12-4,many,TRBJ2-3,-,CASSFVPSTDTQYF,TGTGCCAGCAGTTTCGTCCCTAGCACAGATACGCAGTATTTT
TRBV27,-,TRBJ2-1,-,CASSLEAAGSSNEQFF,TGTGCCAGCAGTTTGGAGGCAGCGGGCAGTAGCAATGAGCAGTTCTTC
TRBV5-1,few,TRBJ2-7,-,CASSSRHRDPPYEQYF,TGCGCCAGCAGCTCCCGACACCGGGATCCGCCCTACGAGCAGTACTTC
TRBV29-1,many,TRBJ2-1,-,CSVDTVGGFRYNEQFF,TGCAGCGTCGACACCGTAGGGGGTTTTCGGTACAATGAGCAGTTCTTC
TRBV5-1,-,TRBJ2-7,TRBD2,CASSLASGDYEQYF,TGCGCCAGCAGCTTGGCTAGCGGGGACTACGAGCAGTACTTC
TRBV7-9,many,TRBJ2-3,-,CASSKGPDTQYF,TGTGCCAGCAGCAAAGGCCCAGATACGCAGTATTTT
TRBV5-6,many,TRBJ1-1,-,CASSLEWAQDDLMNTEAFF,TGTGCCAGCAGCTTGGAATGGGCGCAGGACGATCTCATGAACACTGAAGCTTTCTTT
TRBV12-3/TRBV12-4,few,TRBJ2-2,-,CASTIGTPRTGELFF,TGTGCCAGCACGATAGGGACTCCCCGCACCGGGGAGCTGTTTTTT
TRBV7-9,-,TRBJ1-1,TRBD1,CASSSRDRGPSEYEAFF,TGTGCCAGCAGCTCCCGGGACAGGGGGCCCTCCGAATATGAAGCTTTCTTT
TRBV7-9,many,TRBJ2-2,TRBD1,CASSDWTGGSGELFF,TGTGCCAGCAGCGATTGGACAGGGGGCTCCGGGGAGCTGTTTTTT
TRBV15,-,TRBJ2-2,-,CATSRGKVSTGELFF,TGTGCCACCAGCAGAGGCAAGGTATCCACCGGGGAGCTGTTTTTT
TRBV9,-,TRBJ2-7,TRBD2,CASSVGGTSDSYEQYF,TGTGCCAGCAGCGTAGGTGGGACTAGCGATTCTTACGAGCAGTACTTC
TRBV24-1,-,TRBJ1-6,-,CATSDGFGTVAPLHF,TGTGCCACCAGTGATGGGTTCGGGACTGTAGCCCCCCTCCACTTT
TRBV7-6,-,TRBJ1-1,TRBD1,CASSLAENELYGDSQMNTEAFF,TGTGCCAGCAGCTTAGCTGAGAATGAGCTTTACGGGGACAGCCAGATGAACACTGAAGCTTTCTTT
TRBV20-1,-,TRBJ2-1,-,CSARDHDRNEQFF,TGCAGTGCTAGAGATCATGACCGCAATGAGCAGTTCTTC
TRBV6-2/TRBV6-3,-,TRBJ2-2,TRBD2,CARVLAGNTGELFF,TGTGCCAGGGTATTAGCGGGGAACACCGGGGAGCTGTTTTTT
TRBV4-1,-,TRBJ2-1,-,CASSQARNSYNEQFF,TGCGCCAGCAGCCAAGCACGGAACTCCTACAATGAGCAGTTCTTC
TRBV11-3,-,TRBJ2-3,TRBD2,CASSLRESAGLAGRDTQYF,TGTGCCAGCAGCTTAAGGGAAAGTGCGGGACTAGCGGGAAGGGATACGCAGTATTTT
TRBV6-5,few,TRBJ2-2,-,CASSYSVVSTNTGELFF,TGTGCCAGCAGTTACTCGGTCGTCAGCACCAACACCGGGGAGCTGTTTTTT
TRBV28,many,TRBJ1-1,-,CASTPGHEIEAFF,TGTGCCAGCACGCCGGGACACGAAATTGAAGCTTTCTTT
TRBV11-3,-,TRBJ2-7,-,CASSLAFSYEQYF,TGTGCCAGCAGCTTAGCGTTTTCCTACGAGCAGTACTTC
TRBV12-3/TRBV12-4,few,TRBJ1-2,-,CASSFAEGYGYTF,TGTGCCAGCAGTTTCGCAGAGGGATATGGCTACACCTTC
TRBV29-1,-,TRBJ2-7,-,CSVEETYELYF,TGCAGCGTTGAGGAGACTTACGAGCTGTACTTC
TRBV28,few,TRBJ1-5,TRBD1,CASSSDRSNQPQHF,TGTGCCAGCAGTTCGGACAGGAGCAATCAGCCCCAGCATTTT
TRBV13,-,TRBJ2-5,TRBD2,CASSLDSGSQETQYF,TGTGCCAGCAGCTTGGATAGCGGGAGCCAAGAGACCCAGTACTTC
TRBV6-5,few,TRBJ2-2,TRBD1,CASSSRTGNTGELFF,TGTGCCAGCAGTTCCAGGACAGGGAACACCGGGGAGCTGTTTTTT
TRBV9,few,TRBJ2-1,-,CASSVADRNEQFF,TGTGCCAGCAGCGTAGCGGATCGTAATGAGCAGTTCTTC
TRBV29-1,many,TRBJ2-3,-,CSVEFGGADTQYF,TGCAGCGTTGAATTTGGTGGGGCAGATACGCAGTATTTT
TRBV7-8,few,TRBJ2-3,TRBD2,CASSYPRGGGRATDTQYF,TGTGCCAGCAGCTACCCACGAGGTGGCGGGAGGGCGACAGATACGCAGTATTTT
TRBV25-1,few,TRBJ1-3,-,CASSEGLGSWAASGNTIYF,TGTGCCAGCAGTGAAGGGCTCGGAAGTTGGGCGGCCTCTGGAAACACCATATATTTT
TRBV15,few,TRBJ2-2,-,CATSRGQNTGELFF,TGTGCCACCAGCAGGGGACAGAACACCGGGGAGCTGTTTTTT
TRBV27,-,TRBJ2-1,TRBD1,CASSIKGAENEQFF,TGTGCCAGCAGTATCAAGGGGGCGGAAAATGAGCAGTTCTTC
TRBV21-1,few,TRBJ2-5,-,CASSKGDLRDKETQYF,TGTGCCAGCAGCAAAGGGGACCTGAGAGATAAAGAGACCCAGTACTTC
TRBV28,-,TRBJ2-1,-,CASSFRGAGEDEQFF,TGTGCCAGCAGTTTTCGGGGGGCGGGGGAGGATGAGCAGTTCTTC
TRBV12-3/TRBV12-4,many,TRBJ2-7,-,CASSFGEGDEQYF,TGTGCCAGCAGTTTTGGGGAGGGGGATGAGCAGTACTTC
TRBV10-3,many,TRBJ2-1,-,CAISERGGDEQFF,TGTGCCATCAGTGAGAGAGGGGGGGATGAGCAGTTCTTC
TRBV7-9,many,TRBJ1-6,-,CASSPRDPKLDSPLHF,TGTGCCAGCAGCCCCAGGGACCCCAAATTGGATTCACCCCTCCACTTT
TRBV7-6,-,TRBJ2-2,-,CASRDPGLTGELFF,TGTGCCAGCAGGGATCCAGGGTTGACCGGGGAGCTGTTTTTT
TRBV20-1,few,TRBJ2-1,-,CSASAHVAAMDEQFF,TGCAGTGCTAGTGCCCACGTGGCGGCAATGGATGAGCAGTTCTTC
TRBV28,-,TRBJ2-5,-,CASSLWTGEETQYF,TGTGCCAGCAGTTTATGGACGGGGGAAGAGACCCAGTACTTC